These 8 T cell receptor beta chains were all obtained from the same sample, sequenced in a study of blood T cell repertoires in COVID-19. Generated by immunoSEQ multiplex PCR, the TCRdb table keeps only in-frame clones and is missing some. The sample carries 120,000 to 150,000 clones, around 81% recorded once. The sequencing input was peripheral blood. Receptor source: a man in his sixties with active or convalescent COVID-19.

The rearrangement links TRBV6-5 to TRBJ1-5; tentatively, D is TRBD1 (6 bases). Germline CDR1 MNHEY, CDR2 SVGAGI. Trimming cost V 6 bases and J 7 bases, with 13 bases left between them. The CDR3 runs 13 residues. CDR3 nucleotide sequence: TGTGCCAGCAGCACAGGGTTTGGGCAGCCCCAGCATTTT. Protein: CASSTGFGQPQHF.

V and J are TRBV10-3 and TRBJ1-1; 8 bases match TRBD1. CDR3 length: 14 residues. The V gene end was trimmed by 6 bases and the J gene end by 1 base; junction bases not matched to a gene: 4. CDR1 and CDR2 from the germline V gene are ENHRY and SYGVKD. CDR3 amino acids: CAIRDRDGNTEAFF. CDR3 bases: TGTGCCATCAGGGACAGGGACGGGAACACTGAAGCTTTCTTT.

V is TRBV10-3 and J is TRBJ2-1, with 13 bases matching TRBD2. V shed 4 bases and J 9 bases; nucleotides not matched to a gene: 6. CDR1 is ENHRY and CDR2 is SYGVKD in the germline V gene. CDR3 length equals 15 residues. The CDR3 sequence is CAISAWTSGSLEQFF. CDR3 bases: TGTGCCATCAGTGCCTGGACTAGCGGGAGTCTTGAGCAGTTCTTC.

This clone was picked up a small number of times. V is TRBV3-1 (or the pseudogene TRBV3-2) and J is TRBJ2-3, with 7 positions matching TRBD1. Germline CDR1 and CDR2: LGHDT and YNNKEL (reference sequence). The CDR3 extends over 14 amino acids. The junction had 7 bases not matched to a gene; V was cut back by 4 bases and J by 6 bases. CDR3 DNA sequence: TGTGCCAGCAGCCGACTAAGGGGGCAGGATACGCAGTATTTT. This sequence encodes CASSRLRGQDTQYF.

The chain joins TRBV18 to TRBJ2-7; 8 bases fit TRBD1. Germline V lookup: CDR1 KGHSH, CDR2 LQKENI. The CDR3 contains 14 residues. After removal of 6 bases from V and 5 bases from J, the junction contained 9 bases not matched to a gene. The CDR3 reads CASSLTGQGDEQYF. The CDR3, as DNA: TGTGCCAGCTCTCTTACCGGACAGGGTGACGAGCAGTACTTC.

The V gene is TRBV28, the J gene TRBJ1-1, with 7 bases identical to TRBD1. The CDR3 spans 12 residues. The germline CDR1 and CDR2 sequences are MDHEN and SYDVKM. Unmatched junction bases numbered 6, after V lost 4 bases and J lost 10 bases. The CDR3 nucleotides are TGTGCCAGCAGTTACTCGACAGGGCGAGCTTTCTTT. Protein: CASSYSTGRAFF.

This rearrangement joins TRBV11-2 to TRBJ2-3, with 9 nucleotides matching TRBD2. The CDR3 spans 17 residues. The V gene's germline CDR1 is SGHAT and CDR2 FQNNGV. Losses at the gene ends were 1 base for V and 6 bases for J; bases not matched to a gene: 11. The CDR3 spells CASSLGVVGLAIDTQYF. In DNA, the CDR3 is TGTGCCAGCAGCTTAGGGGTAGTGGGACTAGCTATCGATACGCAGTATTTT.

This clone was detected only a few times. The chain joins TRBV5-6 to TRBJ1-4, with 7 bases fitting TRBD1. This CDR3 has 15 amino acids. V lost 2 bases and J lost 6; bases outside the gene matches: 7. Germline V gene sequence: CDR1 SGHDT, CDR2 YYEEEE. CDR3 residues: CASSFRQGSHEKLFF. For the CDR3, the DNA is TGTGCCAGCAGCTTCCGACAGGGTTCGCATGAAAAACTGTTTTTT.